Below, 17 T cell receptor beta chains from the same sample are listed, as sequenced in a study of T-cell memory formation after mild COVID-19. Using its own MiXCR run on the 5' RACE reads, TCRdb lists one record per CDR3 protein. The repertoire consists of around 250,000 distinct CDR3 sequences, with 15% occurring once and the leading ten covering more than 2%. Material for sequencing was PBMCs or a T cell subset sorted from them (not recorded which). The receptors were sampled from an adult woman who had mild COVID-19 (a few samples of this study predate the infection). Cell type and time point are not known.

As concerns this clonotype: At one end the junction does not follow the germline gene, possibly because of a read error. The chain uses TRBV6-2 or TRBV6-3 and TRBJ2-1; 9 nucleotides align to TRBD2. In germline, CDR1 is MNHEY, CDR2 SVGEGT. The CDR3 is 12 amino acids. CDR3 amino acids: CASSYAGGPVPF. For the CDR3, the DNA is TGTGCCAGCAGTTACGCGGGGGGGCCAGTCCCTTTC.

This clonotype was counted only a few times. The rearrangement links TRBV2 to TRBJ1-1, with D unresolved. The CDR3 extends over 14 amino acids. V was clipped by 6 bases and J by 0 bases, with 11 bases between them. Looked up from germline, CDR1 is SNHLY and CDR2 is FYNNEI. The DNA for the CDR3 is TGTGCCAGCAGGATCCATACAGTGAACACTGAAGCTTTCTTT. This codes for CASRIHTVNTEAFF.

The genes are TRBV4-1 and TRBJ1-1; 8 nucleotides agree with TRBD1. From germline, CDR1 is MGHRA and CDR2 YSYEKL. The CDR3 is made up of 16 amino acids. The junction had 10 bases not matched to a gene; V was cut back by 1 base and J by 6 bases. DNA for the CDR3: TGCGCCAGCAGCCAAGGGTTCCAGGGGGCGTTTGCTGAAGCTTTCTTT. Amino acid sequence: CASSQGFQGAFAEAFF.

The chain combines TRBV12-3 or TRBV12-4 with TRBJ1-3; D gene unclear. The CDR3 length is 15 residues. Trimming removed 0 bases at V and 4 bases at J, with 10 bases between. The CDR3 reads CASSLAPTRGNTIYF. CDR3 nucleotides: TGTGCCAGCAGTTTAGCCCCGACGAGAGGAAACACCATATATTTT.

With regard to this clonotype: Being one base from a much bigger clone, this may be a read error. A read error is likely, as this CDR3 ends without the conserved phenylalanine or tryptophan. This chain connects TRBV7-2 to TRBJ1-2, with D unclear. Germline V gene lookup returns CDR1 SGHTA and CDR2 FQGNSA. With 5 bases removed from V and 1 base from J, the gap between germline ends came to 8 bases. The CDR3 runs 13 residues. This chain's CDR3 is CASSPGSNYGYTL. The DNA for the CDR3 is TGTGCCAGCAGCCCCGGTAGTAACTATGGCTACACCTTA.

This clonotype was found a few times. An end of the junction does not agree with germline; a read error may underlie this. The J gene is TRBJ2-3, the V gene TRBV4-2; 8 bases map to TRBD2. The CDR3 consists of 17 residues. The germline V gene has CDR1 LGHNA and CDR2 YNFKEQ. CDR3 loop: CASSQATSGTPISPTLF. CDR3 bases: TGTGCCAGCAGCCAAGCAACTAGCGGAACCCCAATTTCACCCACACTTTTT.

There are many counts of this clonotype. The chain links TRBV20-1 to TRBJ1-5, with 9 bases aligning to TRBD1. The length of the CDR3 is 14 residues. Germline V CDR1 and CDR2: DFQATT, SNEGSKA (reference sequence). V shed 5 bases and J 7 bases; nucleotides not matched to a gene: 9. The CDR3 nucleotides are TGCAGTGCTCTCACAGGGGGCGGGCGGCAGCCCCAGCATTTT. As protein: CSALTGGGRQPQHF.

A few counts support this clonotype. V usage is TRBV9 and J usage is TRBJ2-2; TRBD2 agrees at 12 bases. J lost 8 bases, V lost 2 bases, and 7 bases had no gene match. In germline, CDR1 is SGDLS, CDR2 YYNGEE. CDR3 size: 16 residues. CDR3 sequence reads: CASSVWTSGDEGELFF. DNA of the CDR3: TGTGCCAGCAGCGTTTGGACTAGCGGGGATGAAGGGGAGCTGTTTTTT.

This clonotype was seen repeatedly, ten times or more. The rearrangement links TRBV2 to TRBJ2-1; D ambiguous. This CDR3 comprises 14 residues. In germline, CDR1 is SNHLY, CDR2 FYNNEI. V was pared by 6 bases and J by 0 bases, with 9 bases between. The DNA of the CDR3 is TGTGCCAGCAGAGGAGTAAGCTCCTACAATGAGCAGTTCTTC. Protein product: CASRGVSSYNEQFF.

The rearrangement joins TRBV29-1 to TRBJ1-1; D gene uncertain. CDR1 SQVTM and CDR2 ANQGSEA come from the germline V gene. The V end lost 6 bases, the J end lost 10 bases, and 12 bases lay between the germline ends. This CDR3 region has 10 residues. CDR3 region: CSVADIRAFF. CDR3 in DNA: TGCAGCGTCGCCGACATCCGAGCTTTCTTT.

This clonotype was seen a handful of times. This chain joins TRBV10-3 and TRBJ1-1, with TRBD1 identical over 7 bases. The CDR3 is 14 amino acids. CDR1 ENHRY and CDR2 SYGVKD come from the germline V gene. V shed 7 bases, J shed 3 bases, and the junction held 8 bases outside the gene matches. The CDR3 sequence is CAINDRAGDTEAFF. CDR3 bases: TGTGCCATCAACGACAGGGCCGGGGACACTGAAGCTTTCTTT.

V and J are TRBV6-5 and TRBJ2-3, with TRBD2 identical over 10 bases. In germline, CDR1 is MNHEY, CDR2 SVGAGI. V shed 1 base, J shed 6 bases, and the junction held 7 bases outside the gene matches. The CDR3 spans 16 residues. CDR3: CASSYFGTSERDTQYF. In DNA form, the CDR3 reads TGTGCCAGCAGTTACTTCGGGACTAGCGAGAGGGATACGCAGTATTTT.

The chain is built from TRBV15 and TRBJ1-3; no definite D call. Deletions cut 5 bases from V and 3 bases from J, with 14 bases between. This CDR3 region has 15 residues. Germline V gene data show CDR1 as LNHNV and CDR2 as YYDKDF (reference sequence). The CDR3 DNA follows: TGTGCCACCAGCGCCCGACCCGTCGGTGGAAACACCATATATTTT. Translation: CATSARPVGGNTIYF.

The chain has TRBV30 and TRBJ1-1; D is unclear. The germline V and J ends were trimmed by 6 bases and 1 base, with 15 bases remaining between them. The germline V gene has CDR1 GTSNPN and CDR2 SVGIG (reference sequence). The CDR3 consists of 14 residues. The chain's CDR3 is CACHKQNANTEAFF. CDR3 nucleotides: TGTGCCTGTCATAAGCAAAACGCGAACACTGAAGCTTTCTTT.

Only a few counts were recorded for this clonotype. The chain carries TRBV5-6 and TRBJ2-3; D possibly corresponds to TRBD1 (5 bases). The germline V and J ends were trimmed by 4 bases and 0 bases, with 9 bases remaining between them. Germline V lookup: CDR1 SGHDT, CDR2 YYEEEE. This CDR3 spans 14 amino acids. CDR3 sequence reads: CASSRRASTDTQYF. Here the CDR3 DNA reads TGTGCCAGCAGCCGCAGGGCTAGCACAGATACGCAGTATTTT. The complete variable domain, with remaining parts taken from reference TRBV5-6 and TRBJ2-3, reads DAGVTQSPTHLIKTRGQQVTLRCSPKSGHDTVSWYQQALGQGPQFIFQYYEEEERQRGNFPDRFSGHQFPNYSSELNVNALLLGDSALYLCASSRRASTDTQYFGPGTRLTVL.

V and J are TRBV2 and TRBJ1-5; D is unclear. V lost 3 bases, J lost 0 bases, and 9 bases lay in between. This CDR3 region has 15 residues. Germline V gene lookup returns CDR1 SNHLY and CDR2 FYNNEI. CDR3 sequence reads: CASSDWALSNQPQHF. CDR3 bases: TGTGCCAGCAGTGATTGGGCACTTAGCAATCAGCCCCAGCATTTT. The complete variable domain, with remaining parts taken from reference TRBV2 and TRBJ1-5, reads EPEVTQTPSHQVTQMGQEVILRCVPISNHLYFYWYRQILGQKVEFLVSFYNNEISEKSEIFDDQFSVERPDGSNFTLKIRSTKLEDSAMYFCASSDWALSNQPQHFGDGTRLSIL.

This clonotype was seen only a few times. The chain carries TRBV25-1 and TRBJ2-7, with 7 positions matching TRBD1. J was trimmed by 5 bases and V by 7 bases; bases with no gene match: 14. Germline V gives CDR1 MGHDK, CDR2 SYGVNS. CDR3 length equals 15 residues. The CDR3 loop reads CASIPLRQGPNEQYF. The CDR3 coding sequence is TGTGCCAGCATTCCACTAAGACAGGGCCCCAACGAGCAGTACTTC.